This T cell receptor beta chain was captured by sequencing in a study of glioma-infiltrating T cells after dendritic cell vaccination. Study-level information: Glioblastoma patients came from Phase I and II dendritic cell vaccination trials. Dendritic cells derived from monocytes and pulsed with autologous tumor lysate formed the vaccine. Study-wide results and limits: Patients with more pretreatment TILs had longer time to progression and survival.

Points on this clone: The target antigen is unknown.

This CDR3 has 15 amino acids. The germline CDR1 and CDR2 sequences are LGHNA and YNFKEQ. With 0 bases clipped from V and 6 bases from J, the junction kept 3 bases outside the gene matches. None of the glioblastoma patients had an isocitrate dehydrogenase mutation. Method: immunoSEQ multiplex PCR; TCRdb's copy keeps in-frame clones and lacks some. The sample carries about 73,000 clones, over 75% recorded once. The origin of this receptor is a human donor with glioblastoma. J is TRBJ2-3 and V is TRBV4-2; 10 bases align to TRBD2. The source material was blood, sampled before dendritic cell vaccination. The CDR3 loop is CASSQEAGGRDTQYF. The CDR3 region has the DNA TGTGCCAGCAGCCAAGAAGCGGGGGGGCGGGATACGCAGTATTTT.